Sequencing of this T cell receptor (beta chain) was carried out in a study of T cells in Graves' hyperthyroidism and ophthalmopathy. In the study overall: Peripheral blood sampling occurred at initial diagnosis, before any treatment.

Amplification yielded TCR beta CDR3 regions, with RNA transcripts as the source. HTBI primers drove first-round RT-PCR of the TCR CDR3. TCRdb used MiXCR to reprocess the multiplex PCR reads, holding one entry per CDR3 protein. The sample consists of 250,000 to 400,000 distinct CDR3 sequences, around 13% of them appearing once. As to this clonotype: The antigen is unknown.

CDR1 SGDLS and CDR2 YYNGEE come from the germline V gene. V was trimmed by 0 bases and J by 0 bases, leaving 8 bases between them. The CDR3 contains 15 residues. Study results and limitations: In simple terms, a model built on 13 V-J features told ophthalmopathy apart from stable hyperthyroidism. Ophthalmopathy, which appeared later, was predicted by the model a median roughly 6.4 months before onset. Within blood appeared most thyroid clonotypes that had expanded above 0.001.

This receptor was taken from a woman aged 40 to 49 with Graves' ophthalmopathy. The sequenced sample consisted of blood. The chain employs TRBV9 and TRBJ2-3; no clear D. The CDR3 DNA reads as TGTGCCAGCAGCGTAGGACTGACTAGCACAGATACGCAGTATTTT. Amino acid sequence: CASSVGLTSTDTQYF.